This T cell receptor (beta chain) was profiled in a study of T cells in Graves' hyperthyroidism and ophthalmopathy. TCR beta CDR3 sequences were amplified from RNA transcripts. HTBI primers were used for first-round RT-PCR of the TCR CDR3. TCRdb re-called the multiplex PCR reads with MiXCR, one entry per CDR3 protein. The data show 600,000 to 750,000 distinct CDR3 sequences, with roughly 17% seen just once and roughly 16% held by the top ten. From germline, CDR1 is ENHRY and CDR2 SYGVKD. There are 12 residues in the CDR3. V was cut by 10 bases and J by 3 bases, with 13 bases left in between. This clonotype was counted at least ten times.

The source of this sequence is a man aged 45-65 years with Graves' hyperthyroidism. Sequencing was done on a sample of blood. The rearrangement links TRBV10-3 to TRBJ2-7; D is tentatively TRBD1 or TRBD2 (5 bases each). The CDR3 region is CATSGRNYEQYF. The CDR3 nucleotides are TGTGCCACTTCAGGGAGAAACTACGAGCAGTACTTC.